The source of this TCR beta chain is a study of CD8 T cells in ankylosing spondylitis. Study-level points and caveats: As reported, disease-linked clones showed significant enrichment in matched ankylosing spondylitis synovial fluid.

TCRdb re-derived calls from the 5' RACE reads in MiXCR, one entry per CDR3 protein. Here the sample spans 200,000 to 300,000 distinct CDR3 sequences, 8% to 9.5% being singletons. This clonotype was counted only a few times. Its target is not known. This clonotype originated in a male donor with ankylosing spondylitis or in good health (not recorded which). Sequencing was carried out using blood, either unsorted or a sorted T cell fraction (not recorded which).

The DNA of the CDR3 is TGTGCCATCAATGATCAGGGGTCGGGGGAGACCCAGTACTTC. It specifies CAINDQGSGETQYF. The genes are TRBV10-3 and TRBJ2-5; a weak D match, TRBD1 (6 bases). Trimming removed 7 bases at V and 5 bases at J, with 17 bases between. This CDR3 is built from 14 residues. The germline CDR1 and CDR2 sequences are ENHRY and SYGVKD.